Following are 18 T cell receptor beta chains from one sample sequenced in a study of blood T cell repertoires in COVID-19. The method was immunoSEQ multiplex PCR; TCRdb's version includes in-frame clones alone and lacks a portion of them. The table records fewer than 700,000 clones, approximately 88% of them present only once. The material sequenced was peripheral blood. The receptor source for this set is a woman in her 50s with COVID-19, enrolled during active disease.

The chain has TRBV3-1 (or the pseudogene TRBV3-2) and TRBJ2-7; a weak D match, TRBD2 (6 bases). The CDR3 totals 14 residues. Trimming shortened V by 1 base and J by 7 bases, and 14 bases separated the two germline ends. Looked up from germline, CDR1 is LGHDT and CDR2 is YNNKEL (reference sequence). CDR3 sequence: CASSQVTGVGEQYF. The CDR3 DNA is TGTGCCAGCAGCCAAGTTACGGGGGTCGGGGAGCAGTACTTC.

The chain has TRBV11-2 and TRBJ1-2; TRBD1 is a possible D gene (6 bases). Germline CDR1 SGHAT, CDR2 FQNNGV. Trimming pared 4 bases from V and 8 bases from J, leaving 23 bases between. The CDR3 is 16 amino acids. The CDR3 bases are TGTGCCAGCAGCTCAGGACAGCTCGGGGGGAGTGGGGGCTACACCTTC. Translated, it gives CASSSGQLGGSGGYTF.

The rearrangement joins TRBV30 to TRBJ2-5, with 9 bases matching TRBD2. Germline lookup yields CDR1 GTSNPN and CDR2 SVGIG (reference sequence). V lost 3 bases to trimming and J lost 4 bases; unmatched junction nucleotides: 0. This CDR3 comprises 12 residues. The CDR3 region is CAWRREGETQYF. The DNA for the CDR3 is TGTGCCTGGAGGCGGGAGGGAGAGACCCAGTACTTC.

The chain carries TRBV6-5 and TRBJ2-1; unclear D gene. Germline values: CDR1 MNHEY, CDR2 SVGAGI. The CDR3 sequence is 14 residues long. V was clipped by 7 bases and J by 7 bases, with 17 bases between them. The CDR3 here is CASTPPGSINEQFF. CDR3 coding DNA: TGTGCCAGCACCCCCCCAGGAAGCATAAATGAGCAGTTCTTC.

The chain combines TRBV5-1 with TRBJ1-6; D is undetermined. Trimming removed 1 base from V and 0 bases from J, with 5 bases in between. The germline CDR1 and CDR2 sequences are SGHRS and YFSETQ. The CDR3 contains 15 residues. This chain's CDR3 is CASSLLGSYNSPLHF. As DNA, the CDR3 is TGCGCCAGCAGCTTGCTAGGCTCCTATAATTCACCCCTCCACTTT.

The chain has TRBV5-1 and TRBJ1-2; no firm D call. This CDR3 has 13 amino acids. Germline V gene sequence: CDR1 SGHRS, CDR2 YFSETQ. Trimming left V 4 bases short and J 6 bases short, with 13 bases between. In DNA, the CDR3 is TGCGCCAGCAGCGCCGCCCTGGCGGATGGCTACACCTTC. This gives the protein CASSAALADGYTF. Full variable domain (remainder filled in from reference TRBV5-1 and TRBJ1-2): KAGVTQTPRYLIKTRGQQVTLSCSPISGHRSVSWYQQTPGQGLQFLFEYFSETQRNKGNFPGRFSGRQFSNSRSEMNVSTLELGDSALYLCASSAALADGYTFGSGTRLTVV.

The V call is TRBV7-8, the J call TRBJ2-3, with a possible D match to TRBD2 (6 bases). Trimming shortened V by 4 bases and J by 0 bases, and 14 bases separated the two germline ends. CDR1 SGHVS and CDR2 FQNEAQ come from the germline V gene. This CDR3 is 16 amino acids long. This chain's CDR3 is CASSSGLSSSTDTQYF. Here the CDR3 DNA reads TGTGCCAGCAGCTCTGGACTAAGCTCTAGCACAGATACGCAGTATTTT.

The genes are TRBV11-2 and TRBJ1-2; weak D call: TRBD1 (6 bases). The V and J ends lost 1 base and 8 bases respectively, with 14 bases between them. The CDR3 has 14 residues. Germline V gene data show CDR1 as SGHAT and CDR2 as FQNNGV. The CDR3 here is CASSLGRGREGYTF. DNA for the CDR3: TGTGCCAGCAGCTTAGGCAGGGGACGAGAGGGCTACACCTTC.

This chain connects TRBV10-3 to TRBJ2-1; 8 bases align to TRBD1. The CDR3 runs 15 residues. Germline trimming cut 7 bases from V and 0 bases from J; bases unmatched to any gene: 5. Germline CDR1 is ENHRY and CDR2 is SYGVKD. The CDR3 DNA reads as TGTGCCATCAAAGGACAGGGAAACTCCTACAATGAGCAGTTCTTC. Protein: CAIKGQGNSYNEQFF.

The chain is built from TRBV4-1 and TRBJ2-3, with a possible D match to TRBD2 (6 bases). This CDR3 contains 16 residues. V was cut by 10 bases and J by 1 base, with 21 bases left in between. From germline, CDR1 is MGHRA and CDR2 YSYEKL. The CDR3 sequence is CATASASWDGTDTQYF. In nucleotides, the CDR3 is TGCGCCACCGCTAGCGCAAGTTGGGACGGCACAGATACGCAGTATTTT.

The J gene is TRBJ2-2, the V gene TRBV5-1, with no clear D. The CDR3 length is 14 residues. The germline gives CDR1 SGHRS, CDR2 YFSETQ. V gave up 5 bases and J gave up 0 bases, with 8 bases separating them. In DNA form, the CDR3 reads TGCGCCAGCAGTCAACACCCGAACACCGGGGAGCTGTTTTTT. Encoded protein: CASSQHPNTGELFF.

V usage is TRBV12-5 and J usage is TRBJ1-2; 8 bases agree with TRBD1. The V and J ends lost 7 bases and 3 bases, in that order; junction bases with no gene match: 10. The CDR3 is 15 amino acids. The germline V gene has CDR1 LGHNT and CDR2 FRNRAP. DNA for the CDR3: TGTGCTAGTGTCAGGGACAGGATGTCTCACTATGGCTACACCTTC. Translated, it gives CASVRDRMSHYGYTF.

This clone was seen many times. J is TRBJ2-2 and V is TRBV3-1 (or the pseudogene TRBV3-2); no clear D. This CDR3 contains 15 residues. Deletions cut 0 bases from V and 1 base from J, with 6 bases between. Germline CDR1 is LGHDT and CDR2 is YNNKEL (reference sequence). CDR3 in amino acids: CASSQESKNTGELFF. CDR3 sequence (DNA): TGTGCCAGCAGCCAAGAGTCTAAGAACACCGGGGAGCTGTTTTTT.

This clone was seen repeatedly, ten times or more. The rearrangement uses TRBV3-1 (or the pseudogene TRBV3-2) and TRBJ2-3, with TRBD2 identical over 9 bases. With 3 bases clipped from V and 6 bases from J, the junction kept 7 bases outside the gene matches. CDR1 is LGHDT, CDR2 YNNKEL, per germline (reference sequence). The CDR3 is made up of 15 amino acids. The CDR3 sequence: CASSHRIAGEDTQYF. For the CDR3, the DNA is TGTGCCAGCAGCCATCGGATAGCGGGGGAGGATACGCAGTATTTT.

The chain's CDR3 is CATSNGDREANSPLHF. Here the CDR3 DNA reads TGTGCCACCAGCAATGGGGACAGGGAAGCTAATTCACCCCTCCACTTT. V usage is TRBV15 and J usage is TRBJ1-6; TRBD1 aligns across 9 bases. The trim removed 4 bases at V and 6 bases at J, leaving 7 bases unmatched. There are 16 residues in the CDR3. Germline V gives CDR1 LNHNV, CDR2 YYDKDF (reference sequence). The full variable domain, with the rest looked up from reference TRBV15 and TRBJ1-6, is DAMVIQNPRYQVTQFGKPVTLSCSQTLNHNVMYWYQQKSSQAPKLLFHYYDKDFNNEADTPDNFQSRRPNTSFCFLDIRSPGLGDTAMYLCATSNGDREANSPLHFGNGTRLTVT.

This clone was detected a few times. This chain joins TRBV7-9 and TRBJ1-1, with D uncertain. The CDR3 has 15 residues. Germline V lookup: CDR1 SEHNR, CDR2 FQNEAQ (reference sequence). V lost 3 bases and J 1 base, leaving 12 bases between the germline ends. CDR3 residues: CASSFLSGRNTEAFF. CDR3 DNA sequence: TGTGCCAGCAGCTTCCTCAGTGGTCGGAACACTGAAGCTTTCTTT.

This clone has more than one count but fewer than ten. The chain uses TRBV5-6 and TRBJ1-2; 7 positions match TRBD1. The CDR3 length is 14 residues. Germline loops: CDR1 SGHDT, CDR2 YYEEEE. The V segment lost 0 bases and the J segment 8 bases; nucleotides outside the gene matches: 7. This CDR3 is CASSLGQGVEGYTF. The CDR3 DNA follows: TGTGCCAGCAGCTTGGGACAGGGTGTGGAGGGCTACACCTTC.

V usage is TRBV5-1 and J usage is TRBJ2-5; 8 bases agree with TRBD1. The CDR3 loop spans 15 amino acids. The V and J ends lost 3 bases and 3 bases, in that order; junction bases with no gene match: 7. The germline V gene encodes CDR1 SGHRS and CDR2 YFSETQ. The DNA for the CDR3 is TGCGCCAGCAGCTGGACTCCGGGACAGGAAGAGACCCAGTACTTC. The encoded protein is CASSWTPGQEETQYF.